The subject of this entry is one T cell receptor (beta chain). This specimen belongs to a study of T cell responses to AZD1222 COVID-19 vaccine. The CDR3 extends over 15 amino acids. Germline V gene sequence: CDR1 MNHEY, CDR2 SVGAGI. Trimming removed 6 bases from V and 7 bases from J; junction bases left unmatched: 12. TCRdb's table, derived via immunoSEQ multiplex PCR, lists solely in-frame clones and lacks some. Here the sample spans some 170,000 clones, 90% to 95% being singletons. The chain links TRBV6-5 to TRBJ2-1, with 7 bases lining up with TRBD2. This sequence originates from an adult who received the AZD1222 COVID-19 vaccine. The specimen was peripheral blood, collected 28 days after the second AZD1222 dose. Written as DNA, the CDR3 is TGTGCCAGCAGGATGTGGGGGAGGGAGGTAAATGAGCAGTTCTTC. It translates to CASRMWGREVNEQFF.